This TCR beta chain was observed in a study of blood T cell repertoires in COVID-19. Study context: COVID-19 samples, acute and convalescent, were from the United States, Italy and Spain. The cDNA or gDNA used as material had been derived from T cells, B-cell-depleted T cells, or PBMCs.

Under the authors' procedure: From reference gene primer amplification, estimates of nucleated cell counts were derived. The data were produced by immunoSEQ multiplex PCR, yet TCRdb's version contains in-frame clones alone and is incomplete. Clonal size and the V and J genes are those of that table, whereas D and trimming came from the DNA. Of roughly 140,000 clones in the sample, 76% were seen once. This clone was seen a single time. The V gene lost 3 bases and the J gene lost 2 bases, with 14 bases spanning the gap. CDR1 SGDLS and CDR2 YYNGEE come from the germline V gene. The CDR3 covers 15 residues.

The clonotype comes from an elderly woman with acute or convalescent COVID-19. Sequencing was carried out using peripheral blood. V gene TRBV9 combines with J gene TRBJ1-2; D might be TRBD1 (5 bases). CDR3 DNA sequence: TGTGCCAGCAGCGCCCGGGGGGGATCGAACTATGGCTACACCTTC. Amino acids: CASSARGGSNYGYTF.